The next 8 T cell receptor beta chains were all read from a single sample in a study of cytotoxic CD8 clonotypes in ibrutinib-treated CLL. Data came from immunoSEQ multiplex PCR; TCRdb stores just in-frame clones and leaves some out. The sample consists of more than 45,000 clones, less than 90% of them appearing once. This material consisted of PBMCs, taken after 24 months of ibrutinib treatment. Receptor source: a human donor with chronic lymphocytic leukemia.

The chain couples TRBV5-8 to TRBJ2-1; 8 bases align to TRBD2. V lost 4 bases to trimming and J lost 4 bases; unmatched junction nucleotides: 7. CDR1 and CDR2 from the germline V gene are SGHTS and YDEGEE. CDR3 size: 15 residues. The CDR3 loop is CASSPGLEVYNEQFF. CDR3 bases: TGTGCCAGCAGCCCGGGACTAGAGGTATACAATGAGCAGTTCTTC.

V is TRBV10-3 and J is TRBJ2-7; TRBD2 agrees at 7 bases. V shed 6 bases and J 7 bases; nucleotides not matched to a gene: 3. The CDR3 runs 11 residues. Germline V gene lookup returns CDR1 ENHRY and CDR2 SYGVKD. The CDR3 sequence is CAIREAGEQYF. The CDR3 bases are TGTGCCATCAGGGAAGCGGGGGAGCAGTACTTC.

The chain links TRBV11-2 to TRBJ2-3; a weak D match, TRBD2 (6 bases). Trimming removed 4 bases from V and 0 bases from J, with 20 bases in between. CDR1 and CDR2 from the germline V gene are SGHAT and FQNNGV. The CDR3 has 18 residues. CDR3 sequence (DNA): TGTGCCAGCAGCTCGGGGACCCGAGGAGGGTCTAGCACAGATACGCAGTATTTT. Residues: CASSSGTRGGSSTDTQYF. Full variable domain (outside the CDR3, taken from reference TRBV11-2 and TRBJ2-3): EAGVAQSPRYKIIEKRQSVAFWCNPISGHATLYWYQQILGQGPKLLIQFQNNGVVDDSQLPKDRFSAERLKGVDSTLKIQPAKLEDSAVYLCASSSGTRGGSSTDTQYFGPGTRLTVL.

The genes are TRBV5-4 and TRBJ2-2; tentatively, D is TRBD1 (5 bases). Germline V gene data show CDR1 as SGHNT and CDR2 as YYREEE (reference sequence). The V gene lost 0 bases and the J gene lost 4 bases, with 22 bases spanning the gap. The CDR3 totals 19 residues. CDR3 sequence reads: CASSLVQGSNPSFTGELFF. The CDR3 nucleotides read TGTGCCAGCAGCTTGGTGCAGGGATCCAACCCATCCTTCACCGGGGAGCTGTTTTTT.

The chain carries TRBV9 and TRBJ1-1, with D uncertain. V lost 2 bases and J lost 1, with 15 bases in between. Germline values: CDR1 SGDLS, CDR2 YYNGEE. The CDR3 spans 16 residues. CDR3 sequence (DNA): TGTGCCAGCAGCGTCGGATTGTACGTACCGAACACTGAAGCTTTCTTT. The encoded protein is CASSVGLYVPNTEAFF.

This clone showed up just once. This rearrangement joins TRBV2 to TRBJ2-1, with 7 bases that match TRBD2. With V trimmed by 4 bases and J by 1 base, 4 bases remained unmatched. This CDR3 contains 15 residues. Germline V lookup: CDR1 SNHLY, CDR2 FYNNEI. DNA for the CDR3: TGTGCCAGCAGTGCCGGGACTACATCCTACAATGAGCAGTTCTTC. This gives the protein CASSAGTTSYNEQFF.

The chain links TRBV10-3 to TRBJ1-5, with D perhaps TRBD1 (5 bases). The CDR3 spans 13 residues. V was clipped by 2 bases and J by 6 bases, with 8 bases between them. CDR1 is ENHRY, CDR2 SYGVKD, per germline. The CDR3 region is CAISEGTGQPQHF. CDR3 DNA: TGTGCCATCAGTGAGGGGACGGGTCAGCCCCAGCATTTT.

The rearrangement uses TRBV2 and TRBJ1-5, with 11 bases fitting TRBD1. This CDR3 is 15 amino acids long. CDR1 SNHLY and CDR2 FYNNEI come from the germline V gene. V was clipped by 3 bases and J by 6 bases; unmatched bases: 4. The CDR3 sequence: CASSEDRGQGQPQHF. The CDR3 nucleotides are TGTGCCAGCAGTGAGGACAGGGGGCAGGGTCAGCCCCAGCATTTT.